The T cell receptor (beta chain) under discussion was sequenced for a study of blood T cell repertoires in COVID-19. The data were produced by immunoSEQ multiplex PCR, yet TCRdb's version contains in-frame clones alone and is incomplete. This table has roughly 340,000 clones, 80% to 90% appearing once. V trimming: 0 bases; J trimming: 2 bases; junction bases outside the gene matches: 8. The CDR3 sequence is 18 residues long. Per germline, CDR1 LGHDT and CDR2 YNNKEL (reference sequence). Input material: peripheral blood. The J gene is TRBJ2-3, the V gene TRBV3-1 (or the pseudogene TRBV3-2); 10 nucleotides agree with TRBD2. The TCR originated in a woman in her twenties or thirties with COVID-19, enrolled during active disease. This chain's CDR3 is CASSQDWLAGGHTDTQYF. The CDR3 DNA reads as TGTGCCAGCAGCCAAGATTGGTTAGCGGGAGGACACACAGATACGCAGTATTTT.